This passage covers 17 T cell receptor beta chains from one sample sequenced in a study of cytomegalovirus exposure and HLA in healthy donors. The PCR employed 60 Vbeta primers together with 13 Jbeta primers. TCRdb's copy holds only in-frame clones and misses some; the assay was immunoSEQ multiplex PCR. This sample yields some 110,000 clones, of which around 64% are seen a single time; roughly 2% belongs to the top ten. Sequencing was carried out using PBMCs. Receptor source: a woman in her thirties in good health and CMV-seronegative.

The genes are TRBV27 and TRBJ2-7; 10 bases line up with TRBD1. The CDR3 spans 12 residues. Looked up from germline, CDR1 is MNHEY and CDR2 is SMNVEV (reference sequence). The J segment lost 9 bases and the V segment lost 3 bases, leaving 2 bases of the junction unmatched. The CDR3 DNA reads TGTGCCAGCAGTTTTGACAGGGGGCGGCAGTACTTC. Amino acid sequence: CASSFDRGRQYF.

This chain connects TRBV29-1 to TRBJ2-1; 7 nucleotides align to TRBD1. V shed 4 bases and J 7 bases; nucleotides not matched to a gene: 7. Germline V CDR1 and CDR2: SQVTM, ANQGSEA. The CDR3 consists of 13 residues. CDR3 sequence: CSVGRGQANEQFF. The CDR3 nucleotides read TGCAGCGTTGGGAGAGGACAGGCAAATGAGCAGTTCTTC.

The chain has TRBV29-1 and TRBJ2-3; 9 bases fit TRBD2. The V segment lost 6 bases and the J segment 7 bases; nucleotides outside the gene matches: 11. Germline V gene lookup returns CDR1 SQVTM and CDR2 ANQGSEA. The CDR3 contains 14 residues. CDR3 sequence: CSVILAGKTYTQYF. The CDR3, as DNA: TGCAGCGTGATCCTAGCGGGAAAAACCTATACGCAGTATTTT.

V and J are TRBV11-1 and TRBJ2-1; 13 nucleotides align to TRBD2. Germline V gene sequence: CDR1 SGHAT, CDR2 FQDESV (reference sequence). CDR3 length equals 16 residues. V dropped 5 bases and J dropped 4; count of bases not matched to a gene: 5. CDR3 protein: CASSPKGLAGYNEQFF. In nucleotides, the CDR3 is TGTGCCAGCAGCCCTAAGGGACTAGCGGGGTACAATGAGCAGTTCTTC.

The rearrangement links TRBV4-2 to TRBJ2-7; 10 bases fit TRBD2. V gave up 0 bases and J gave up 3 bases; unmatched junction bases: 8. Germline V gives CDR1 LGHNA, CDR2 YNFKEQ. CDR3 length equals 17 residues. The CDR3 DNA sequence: TGTGCCAGCAGCCAAGAGCGAACTAGCGGGGAAGTCTACGAGCAGTACTTC. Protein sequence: CASSQERTSGEVYEQYF.

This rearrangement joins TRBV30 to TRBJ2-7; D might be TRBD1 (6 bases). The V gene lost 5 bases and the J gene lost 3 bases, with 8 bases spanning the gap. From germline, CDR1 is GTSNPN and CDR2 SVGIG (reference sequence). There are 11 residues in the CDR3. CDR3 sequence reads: CAWARGYEQYF. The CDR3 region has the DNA TGTGCCTGGGCCAGGGGCTACGAGCAGTACTTC.

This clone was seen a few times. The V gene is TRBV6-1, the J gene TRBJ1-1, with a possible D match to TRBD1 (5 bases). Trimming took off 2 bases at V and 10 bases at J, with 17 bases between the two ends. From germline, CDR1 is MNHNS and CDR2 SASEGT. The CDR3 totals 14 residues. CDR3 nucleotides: TGTGCCAGCAGTGAAACCGTCCAGGGAAGTTTAGCTTTCTTT. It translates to CASSETVQGSLAFF.

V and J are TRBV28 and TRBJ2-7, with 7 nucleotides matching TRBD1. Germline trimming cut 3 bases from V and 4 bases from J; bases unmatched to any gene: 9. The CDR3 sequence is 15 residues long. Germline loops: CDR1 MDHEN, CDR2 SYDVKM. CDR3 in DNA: TGTGCCAGCAGTTTCCTACGGGACAGAGTGTACGAGCAGTACTTC. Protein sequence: CASSFLRDRVYEQYF.

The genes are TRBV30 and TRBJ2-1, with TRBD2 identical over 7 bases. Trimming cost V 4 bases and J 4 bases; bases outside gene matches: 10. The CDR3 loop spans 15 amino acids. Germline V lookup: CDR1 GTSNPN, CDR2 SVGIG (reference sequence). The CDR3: CAWTRPAGDYNEQFF. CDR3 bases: TGTGCCTGGACCCGGCCGGCGGGAGATTACAATGAGCAGTTCTTC.

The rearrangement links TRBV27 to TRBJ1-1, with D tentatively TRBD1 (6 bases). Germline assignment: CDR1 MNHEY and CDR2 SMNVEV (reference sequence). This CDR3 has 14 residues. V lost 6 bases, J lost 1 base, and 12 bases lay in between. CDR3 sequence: CASRAWTENTEAFF. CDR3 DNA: TGTGCCAGCAGGGCTTGGACAGAGAACACTGAAGCTTTCTTT.

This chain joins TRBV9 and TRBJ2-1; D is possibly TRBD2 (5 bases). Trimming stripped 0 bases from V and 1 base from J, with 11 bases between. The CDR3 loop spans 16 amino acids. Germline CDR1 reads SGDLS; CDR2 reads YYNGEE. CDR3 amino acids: CASSVVGSQSYNEQFF. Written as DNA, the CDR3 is TGTGCCAGCAGCGTAGTAGGGAGTCAGTCCTACAATGAGCAGTTCTTC. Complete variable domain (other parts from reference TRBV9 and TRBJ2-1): DSGVTQTPKHLITATGQRVTLRCSPRSGDLSVYWYQQSLDQGLQFLIQYYNGEERAKGNILERFSAQQFPDLHSELNLSSLELGDSALYFCASSVVGSQSYNEQFFGPGTRLTVL.

The CDR3 DNA follows: TGTGCCAGCTCATCACAAACAGGGGCCGGTTCACCCCTCCACTTT. Amino acid sequence: CASSSQTGAGSPLHF. V usage is TRBV18 and J usage is TRBJ1-6, with 7 nucleotides matching TRBD1. Losses at the gene ends were 5 bases for V and 9 bases for J; bases not matched to a gene: 10. The germline CDR1 and CDR2 sequences are KGHSH and LQKENI. The CDR3 runs to 15 residues.

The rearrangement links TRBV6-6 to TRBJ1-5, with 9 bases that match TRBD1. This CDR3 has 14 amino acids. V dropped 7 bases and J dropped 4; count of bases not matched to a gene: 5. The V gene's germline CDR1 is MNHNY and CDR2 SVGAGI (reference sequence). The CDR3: CASKPGQGNQPQHF. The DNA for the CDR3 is TGTGCCAGCAAACCGGGACAGGGAAATCAGCCCCAGCATTTT.

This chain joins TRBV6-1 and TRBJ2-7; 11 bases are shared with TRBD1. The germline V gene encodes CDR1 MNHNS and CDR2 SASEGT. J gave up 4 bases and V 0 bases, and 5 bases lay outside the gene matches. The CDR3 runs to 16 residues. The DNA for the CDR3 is TGTGCCAGCAGTGAAGCGGCCGGGACAGGGGGATACGAGCAGTACTTC. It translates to CASSEAAGTGGYEQYF.

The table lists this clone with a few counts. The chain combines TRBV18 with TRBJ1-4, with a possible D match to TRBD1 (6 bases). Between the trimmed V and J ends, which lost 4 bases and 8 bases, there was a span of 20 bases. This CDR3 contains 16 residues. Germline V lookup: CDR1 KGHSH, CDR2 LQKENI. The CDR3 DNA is TGTGCCAGCTCACACTCCTTGGGGGCCCTAGGGGAAAAACTGTTTTTT. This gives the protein CASSHSLGALGEKLFF.

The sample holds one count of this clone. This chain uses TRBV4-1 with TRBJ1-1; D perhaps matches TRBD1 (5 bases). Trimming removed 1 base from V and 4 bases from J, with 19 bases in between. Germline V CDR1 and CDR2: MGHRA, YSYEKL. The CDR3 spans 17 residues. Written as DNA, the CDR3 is TGCGCCAGCAGCCAAGGTTGGACACTCGGCCGCCCCACTGAAGCTTTCTTT. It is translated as CASSQGWTLGRPTEAFF.

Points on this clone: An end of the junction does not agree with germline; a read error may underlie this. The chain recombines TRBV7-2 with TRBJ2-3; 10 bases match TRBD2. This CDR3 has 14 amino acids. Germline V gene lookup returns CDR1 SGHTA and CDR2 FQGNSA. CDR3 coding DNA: TGTGCCAGCAGATTAGGGACTAGCGCCGATACGCAGTATTTT. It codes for CASRLGTSADTQYF.